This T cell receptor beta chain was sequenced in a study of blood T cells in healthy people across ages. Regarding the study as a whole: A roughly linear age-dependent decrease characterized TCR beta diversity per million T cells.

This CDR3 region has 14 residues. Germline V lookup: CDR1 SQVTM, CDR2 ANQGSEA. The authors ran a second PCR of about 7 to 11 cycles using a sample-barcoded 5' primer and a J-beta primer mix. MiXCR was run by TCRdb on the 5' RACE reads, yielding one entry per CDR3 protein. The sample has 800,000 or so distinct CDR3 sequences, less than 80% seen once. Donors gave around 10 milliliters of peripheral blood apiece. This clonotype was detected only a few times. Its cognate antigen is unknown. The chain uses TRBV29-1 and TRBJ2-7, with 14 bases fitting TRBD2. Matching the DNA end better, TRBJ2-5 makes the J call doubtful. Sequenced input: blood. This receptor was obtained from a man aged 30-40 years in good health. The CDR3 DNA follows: TGCAGCGTGGGACTAGCGGGGGACGGAGGGACCCAGTACTTC. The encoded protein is CSVGLAGDGGTQYF.